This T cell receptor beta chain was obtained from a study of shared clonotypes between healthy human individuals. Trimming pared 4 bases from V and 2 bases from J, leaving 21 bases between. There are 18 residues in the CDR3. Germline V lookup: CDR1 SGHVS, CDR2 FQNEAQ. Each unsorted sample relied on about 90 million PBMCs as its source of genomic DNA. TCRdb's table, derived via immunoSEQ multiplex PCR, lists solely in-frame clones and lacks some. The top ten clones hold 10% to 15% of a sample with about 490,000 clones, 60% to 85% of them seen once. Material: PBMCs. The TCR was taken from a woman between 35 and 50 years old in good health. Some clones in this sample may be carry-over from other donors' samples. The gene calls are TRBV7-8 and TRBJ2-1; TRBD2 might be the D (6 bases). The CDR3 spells CASSSGFLAEPTYNEQFF. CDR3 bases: TGTGCCAGCAGCTCCGGCTTTTTAGCGGAGCCTACCTACAATGAGCAGTTCTTC.